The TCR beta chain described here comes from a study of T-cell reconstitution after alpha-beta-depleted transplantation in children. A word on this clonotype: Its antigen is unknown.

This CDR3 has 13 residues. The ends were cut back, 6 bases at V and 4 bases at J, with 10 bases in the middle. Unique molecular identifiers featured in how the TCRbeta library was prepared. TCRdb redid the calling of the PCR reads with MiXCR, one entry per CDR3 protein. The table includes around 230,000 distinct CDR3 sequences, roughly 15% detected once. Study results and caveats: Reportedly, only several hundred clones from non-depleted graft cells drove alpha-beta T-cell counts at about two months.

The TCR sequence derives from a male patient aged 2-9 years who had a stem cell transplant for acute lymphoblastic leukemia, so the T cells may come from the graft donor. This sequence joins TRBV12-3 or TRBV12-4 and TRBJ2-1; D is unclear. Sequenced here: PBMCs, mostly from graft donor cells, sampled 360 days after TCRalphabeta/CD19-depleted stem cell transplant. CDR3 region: CASSLQEYNEQFF. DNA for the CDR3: TGTGCCAGCAGCCTTCAGGAGTACAATGAGCAGTTCTTC.